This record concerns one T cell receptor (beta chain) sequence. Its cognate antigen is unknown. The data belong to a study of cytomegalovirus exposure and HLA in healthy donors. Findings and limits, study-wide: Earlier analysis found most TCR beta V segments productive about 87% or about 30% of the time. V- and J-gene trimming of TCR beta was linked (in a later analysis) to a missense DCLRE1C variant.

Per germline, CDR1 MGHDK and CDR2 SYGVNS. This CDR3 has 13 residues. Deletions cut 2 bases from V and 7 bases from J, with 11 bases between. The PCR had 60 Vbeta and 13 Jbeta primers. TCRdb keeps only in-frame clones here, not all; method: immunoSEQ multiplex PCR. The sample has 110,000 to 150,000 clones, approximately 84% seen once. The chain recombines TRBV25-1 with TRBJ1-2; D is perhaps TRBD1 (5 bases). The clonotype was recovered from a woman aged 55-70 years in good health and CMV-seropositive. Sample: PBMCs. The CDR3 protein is CASSEGRGFGYTF. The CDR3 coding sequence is TGTGCCAGCAGTGAAGGGAGGGGCTTTGGCTACACCTTC.